Listed below are T cell receptor delta chains from one sample, sequenced in a study of gamma-delta chains in newborns, infants, children. TCRdb re-processed the reads via CATT. Here the sample spans just under 5,000 delta-chain clones, about 3% being singletons. The source material was blood. The receptors shown here come from a child who was a newborn, infant or young child, either healthy, febrile or measles-vaccinated (not recorded which). Both conserved end residues are part of each CDR3. Each record gives: J gene, V gene, CDR3 protein.

J gene: TRDJ2; V gene: TRDV2; CDR3 protein: CACDPLLGDTAQLFF
J gene: TRDJ3; V gene: TRDV2; CDR3 protein: CACDSTGDVWDTRQMFF
J gene: TRDJ2; V gene: TRDV2; CDR3 protein: CACDTLGDLTAQLFF
J gene: TRDJ2; V gene: TRDV2; CDR3 protein: CACDLLGGKAQLFF
J gene: TRDJ2; V gene: TRDV1; CDR3 protein: CALGELGDTAQLFF
J gene: TRDJ2; V gene: TRDV2; CDR3 protein: CACDSLGDTYLTAQLFF
J gene: TRDJ2; V gene: TRDV2; CDR3 protein: CACDPVLGDTTLTAQLFF
J gene: TRDJ3; V gene: TRDV2; CDR3 protein: CACDPLGDTSSWDTRQMFF
J gene: TRDJ3; V gene: TRDV2; CDR3 protein: CACDYLGWDTRQMFF
J gene: TRDJ1; V gene: TRDV2; CDR3 protein: CACDTVGLYTDKLIF
J gene: TRDJ3; V gene: TRDV2; CDR3 protein: CACDVLGVSSWDTRQMFF
J gene: TRDJ1; V gene: TRAV38-2/DV8; CDR3 protein: CAYRKGGYTDKLIF
J gene: TRDJ2; V gene: TRDV2; CDR3 protein: CACDTLGDTLTAQLFF
J gene: TRDJ1; V gene: TRAV29/DV5; CDR3 protein: CAASAGPGRRRTGGDHRTDKLIF
J gene: TRDJ2; V gene: TRDV2; CDR3 protein: CACDSLGIGTAQLFF
J gene: TRDJ1; V gene: TRAV29/DV5; CDR3 protein: CAASIRRGMQYTDKLIF
J gene: TRDJ3; V gene: TRDV2; CDR3 protein: CACDTTGGSWDTRQMFF
J gene: TRDJ3; V gene: TRDV2; CDR3 protein: CACDTGYSSPWDTRQMFF
J gene: TRDJ1; V gene: TRDV1; CDR3 protein: CALGESPLLYWEADKLIF
J gene: TRDJ1; V gene: TRDV3; CDR3 protein: CALGPTGGYCPDKLIF
J gene: TRDJ1; V gene: TRDV1; CDR3 protein: CALGELFLPRGGSYTDKLIF
J gene: TRDJ3; V gene: TRDV2; CDR3 protein: CACDTGDMFSWDTRQMFF
J gene: TRDJ3; V gene: TRDV2; CDR3 protein: CACDTAELGDTWDTRQMFF
J gene: TRDJ3; V gene: TRDV2; CDR3 protein: CACDTASSWDTRQTFF
J gene: TRDJ2; V gene: TRDV2; CDR3 protein: CACDKLGDTPLAAQLFF
J gene: TRDJ1; V gene: TRDV1; CDR3 protein: CALGEFGAFPYWGRTDKLIF
J gene: TRDJ3; V gene: TRDV2; CDR3 protein: CACDQYWGSSWDTRQMFF
J gene: TRDJ1; V gene: TRDV2; CDR3 protein: CACDTQLALGDESKLIF
J gene: TRDJ3; V gene: TRDV2; CDR3 protein: CACDRTGGRSSWDTRQMFF
J gene: TRDJ3; V gene: TRDV2; CDR3 protein: CACDILGDTRSSWDTRQMFF
J gene: TRDJ2; V gene: TRDV2; CDR3 protein: CACDHIKLGDSSLTAQLFF
J gene: TRDJ3; V gene: TRDV2; CDR3 protein: CACDTWGIHTAWDTRQMFF